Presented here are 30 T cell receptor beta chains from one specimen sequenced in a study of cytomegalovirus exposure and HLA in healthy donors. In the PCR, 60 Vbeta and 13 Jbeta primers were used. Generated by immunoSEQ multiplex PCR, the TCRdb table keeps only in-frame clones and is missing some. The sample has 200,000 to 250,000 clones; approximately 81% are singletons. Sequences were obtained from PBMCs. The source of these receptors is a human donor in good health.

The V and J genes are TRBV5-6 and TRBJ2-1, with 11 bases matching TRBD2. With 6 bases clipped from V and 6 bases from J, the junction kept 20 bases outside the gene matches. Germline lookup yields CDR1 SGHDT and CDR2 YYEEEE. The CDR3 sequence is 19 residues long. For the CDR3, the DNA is TGTGCCAGCAAGAAATTAGCGGGAGGGCGTACGTTGTCGGTCAATGAGCAGTTCTTC. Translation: CASKKLAGGRTLSVNEQFF.

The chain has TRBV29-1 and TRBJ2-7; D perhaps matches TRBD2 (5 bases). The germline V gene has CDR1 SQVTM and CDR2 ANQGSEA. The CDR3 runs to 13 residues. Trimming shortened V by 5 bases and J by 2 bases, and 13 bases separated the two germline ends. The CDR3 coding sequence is TGCAGCGTTTCGGAGGACCAAACCTACGAGCAGTACTTC. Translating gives CSVSEDQTYEQYF.

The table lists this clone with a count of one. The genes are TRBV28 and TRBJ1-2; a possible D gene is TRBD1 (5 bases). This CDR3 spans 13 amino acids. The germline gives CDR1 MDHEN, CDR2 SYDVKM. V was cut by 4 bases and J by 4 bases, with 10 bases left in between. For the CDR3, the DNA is TGTGCCAGCAGTTCCACCGACAGCTATGGCTACACCTTC. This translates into CASSSTDSYGYTF.

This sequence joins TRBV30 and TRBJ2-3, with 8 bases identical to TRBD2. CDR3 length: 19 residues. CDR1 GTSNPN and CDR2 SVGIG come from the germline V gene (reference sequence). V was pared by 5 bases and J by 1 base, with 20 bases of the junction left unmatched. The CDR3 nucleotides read TGTGCCTGGGCCCTAAATCTGAAGGTTACTAGCGGTTGCACAGATACGCAGTATTTT. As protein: CAWALNLKVTSGCTDTQYF.

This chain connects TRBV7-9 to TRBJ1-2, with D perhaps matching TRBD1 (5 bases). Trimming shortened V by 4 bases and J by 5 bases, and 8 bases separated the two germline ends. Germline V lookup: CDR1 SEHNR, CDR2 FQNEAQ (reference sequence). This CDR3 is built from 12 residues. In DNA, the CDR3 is TGTGCCAGCAGCTCGGGGGGGTATGGCTACACCTTC. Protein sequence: CASSSGGYGYTF.

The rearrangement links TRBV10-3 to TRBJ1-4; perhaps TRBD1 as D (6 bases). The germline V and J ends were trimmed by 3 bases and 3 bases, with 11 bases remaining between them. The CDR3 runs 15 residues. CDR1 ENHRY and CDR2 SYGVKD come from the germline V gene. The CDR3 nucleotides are TGTGCCATCAGTGACCAGGGGCCCGCTAATGAAAAACTGTTTTTT. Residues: CAISDQGPANEKLFF.

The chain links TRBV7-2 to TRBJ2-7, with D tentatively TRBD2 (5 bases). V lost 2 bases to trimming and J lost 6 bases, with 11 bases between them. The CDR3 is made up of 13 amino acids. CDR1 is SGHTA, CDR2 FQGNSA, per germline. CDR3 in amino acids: CASSLIATGEQYF. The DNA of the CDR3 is TGTGCCAGCAGCTTAATAGCGACGGGCGAGCAGTACTTC. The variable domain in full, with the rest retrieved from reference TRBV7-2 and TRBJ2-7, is GAGVSQSPSNKVTEKGKDVELRCDPISGHTALYWYRQSLGQGLEFLIYFQGNSAPDKSGLPSDRFSAERTGGSVSTLTIQRTQQEDSAVYLCASSLIATGEQYFGPGTRLTVT.

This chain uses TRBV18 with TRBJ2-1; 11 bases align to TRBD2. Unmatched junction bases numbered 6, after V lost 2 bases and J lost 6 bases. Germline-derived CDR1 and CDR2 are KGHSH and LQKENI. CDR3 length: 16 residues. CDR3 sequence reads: CASSPDLAGGRNEQFF. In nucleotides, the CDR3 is TGTGCCAGCTCACCAGACCTAGCGGGAGGACGCAATGAGCAGTTCTTC.

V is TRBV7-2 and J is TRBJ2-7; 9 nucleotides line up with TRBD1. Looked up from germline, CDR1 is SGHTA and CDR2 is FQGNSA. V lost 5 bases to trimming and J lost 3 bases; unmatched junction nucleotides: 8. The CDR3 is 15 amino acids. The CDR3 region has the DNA TGTGCCAGCAGCCCAGGACAGGGGAGCTACTACGAGCAGTACTTC. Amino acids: CASSPGQGSYYEQYF.

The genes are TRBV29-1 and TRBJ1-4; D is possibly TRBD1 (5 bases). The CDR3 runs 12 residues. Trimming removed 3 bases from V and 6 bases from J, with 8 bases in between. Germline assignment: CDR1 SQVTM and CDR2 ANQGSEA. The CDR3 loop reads CSVEGGDEKLFF. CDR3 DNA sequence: TGCAGCGTTGAGGGGGGGGATGAAAAACTGTTTTTT.

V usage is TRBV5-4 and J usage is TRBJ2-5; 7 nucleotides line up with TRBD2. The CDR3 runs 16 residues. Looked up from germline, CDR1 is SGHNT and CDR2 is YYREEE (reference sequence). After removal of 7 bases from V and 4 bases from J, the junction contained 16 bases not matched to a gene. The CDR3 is CASVARGGRGAETQYF. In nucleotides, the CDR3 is TGTGCCAGCGTTGCCCGAGGCGGGAGAGGCGCAGAGACCCAGTACTTC.

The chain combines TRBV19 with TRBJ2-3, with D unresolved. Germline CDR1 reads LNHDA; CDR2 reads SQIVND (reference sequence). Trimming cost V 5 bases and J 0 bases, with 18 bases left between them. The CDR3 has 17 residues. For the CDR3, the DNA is TGTGCCAGTAGTGCCCGCGGCAGTACTCCAAGCACAGATACGCAGTATTTT. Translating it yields CASSARGSTPSTDTQYF. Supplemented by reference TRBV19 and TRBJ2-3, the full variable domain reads DGGITQSPKYLFRKEGQNVTLSCEQNLNHDAMYWYRQDPGQGLRLIYYSQIVNDFQKGDIAEGYSVSREKKESFPLTVTSAQKNPTAFYLCASSARGSTPSTDTQYFGPGTRLTVL.

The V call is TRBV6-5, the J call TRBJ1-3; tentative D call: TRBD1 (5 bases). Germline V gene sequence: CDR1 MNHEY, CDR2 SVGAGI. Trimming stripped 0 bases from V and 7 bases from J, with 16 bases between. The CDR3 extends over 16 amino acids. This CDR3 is CASSYSEQGEFNTIYF. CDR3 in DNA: TGTGCCAGCAGTTACTCGGAGCAGGGCGAGTTTAACACCATATATTTT.

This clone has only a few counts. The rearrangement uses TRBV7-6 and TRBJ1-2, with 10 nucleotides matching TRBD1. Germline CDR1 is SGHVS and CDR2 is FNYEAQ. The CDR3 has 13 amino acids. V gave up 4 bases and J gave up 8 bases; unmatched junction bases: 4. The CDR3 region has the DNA TGTGCCAGCAGCTCGGACAGGGGGGGCGGCTACACCTTC. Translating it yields CASSSDRGGGYTF. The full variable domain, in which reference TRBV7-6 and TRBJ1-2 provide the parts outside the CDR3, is GAGVSQSPRYKVTKRGQDVALRCDPISGHVSLYWYRQALGQGPEFLTYFNYEAQQDKSGLPNDRFSAERPEGSISTLTIQRTEQRDSAMYRCASSSDRGGGYTFGSGTRLTVV.

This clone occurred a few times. CDR3 in DNA: TGTGCCAGCAGTTTATCTAGCCAGAATGAGCAGTTCTTC. Its protein is CASSLSSQNEQFF. V is TRBV27 and J is TRBJ2-1; D unclear. The germline gives CDR1 MNHEY, CDR2 SMNVEV (reference sequence). Between the trimmed V and J ends, which lost 0 bases and 7 bases, there was a span of 7 bases. CDR3 length equals 13 residues.

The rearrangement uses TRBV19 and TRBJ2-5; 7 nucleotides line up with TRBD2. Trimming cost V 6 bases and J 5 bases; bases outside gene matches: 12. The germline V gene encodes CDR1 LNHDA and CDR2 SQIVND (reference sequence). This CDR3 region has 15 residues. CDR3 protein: CASSLSAGSWETQYF. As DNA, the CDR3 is TGTGCCAGTAGCCTTTCAGCGGGAAGCTGGGAGACCCAGTACTTC.

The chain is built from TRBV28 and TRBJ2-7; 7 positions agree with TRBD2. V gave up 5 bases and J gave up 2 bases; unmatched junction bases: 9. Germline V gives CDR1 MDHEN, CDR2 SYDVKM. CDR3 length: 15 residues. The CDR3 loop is CASSLRTRTAYEQYF. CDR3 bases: TGTGCCAGCAGTCTAAGGACTAGAACGGCCTACGAGCAGTACTTC.

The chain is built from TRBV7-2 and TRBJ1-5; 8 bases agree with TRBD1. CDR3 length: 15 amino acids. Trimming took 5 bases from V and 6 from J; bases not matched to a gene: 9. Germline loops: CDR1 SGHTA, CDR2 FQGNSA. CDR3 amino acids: CASSPRRGQGQPQHF. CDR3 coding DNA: TGTGCCAGCAGCCCCCGCAGGGGGCAGGGTCAGCCCCAGCATTTT.

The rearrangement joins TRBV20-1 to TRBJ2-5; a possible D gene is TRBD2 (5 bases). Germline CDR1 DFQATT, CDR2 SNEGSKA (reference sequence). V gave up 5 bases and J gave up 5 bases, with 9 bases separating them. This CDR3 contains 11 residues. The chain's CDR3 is CSAPSGETQYF. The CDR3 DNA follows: TGCAGTGCTCCCTCGGGGGAGACCCAGTACTTC.

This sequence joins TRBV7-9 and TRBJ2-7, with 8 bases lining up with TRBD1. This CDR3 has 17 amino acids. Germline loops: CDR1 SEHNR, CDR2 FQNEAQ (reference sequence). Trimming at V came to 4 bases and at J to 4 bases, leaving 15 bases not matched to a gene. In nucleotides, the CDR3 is TGTGCCAGCAGCTCGCCGAAAACGAATCAGGGGGCATACGAGCAGTACTTC. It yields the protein CASSSPKTNQGAYEQYF.

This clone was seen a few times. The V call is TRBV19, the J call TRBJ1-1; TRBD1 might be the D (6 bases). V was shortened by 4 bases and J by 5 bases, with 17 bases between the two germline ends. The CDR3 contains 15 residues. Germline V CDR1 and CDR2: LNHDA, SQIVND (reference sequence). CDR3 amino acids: CASSNRAAQRTEAFF. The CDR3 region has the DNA TGTGCCAGTAGTAACAGGGCCGCCCAAAGGACTGAAGCTTTCTTT.

CDR3 in DNA: TGCGCCAGCAGCTTGGGCCCAGGGGGATCCGGGGAGCTGTTTTTT. As protein: CASSLGPGGSGELFF. The chain has TRBV5-1 and TRBJ2-2; 7 bases fit TRBD1. The length of the CDR3 is 15 residues. Germline CDR1 is SGHRS and CDR2 is YFSETQ. The V gene end was trimmed by 0 bases and the J gene end by 6 bases; junction bases not matched to a gene: 5.

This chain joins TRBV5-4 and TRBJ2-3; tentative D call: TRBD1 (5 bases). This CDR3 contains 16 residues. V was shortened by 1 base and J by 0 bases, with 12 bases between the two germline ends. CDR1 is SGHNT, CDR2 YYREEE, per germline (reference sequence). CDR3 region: CASSLKIGASTDTQYF. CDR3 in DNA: TGTGCCAGCAGCTTGAAGATTGGGGCTAGCACAGATACGCAGTATTTT. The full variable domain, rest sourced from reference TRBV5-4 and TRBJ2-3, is ETGVTQSPTHLIKTRGQQVTLRCSSQSGHNTVSWYQQALGQGPQFIFQYYREEENGRGNFPPRFSGLQFPNYSSELNVNALELDDSALYLCASSLKIGASTDTQYFGPGTRLTVL.

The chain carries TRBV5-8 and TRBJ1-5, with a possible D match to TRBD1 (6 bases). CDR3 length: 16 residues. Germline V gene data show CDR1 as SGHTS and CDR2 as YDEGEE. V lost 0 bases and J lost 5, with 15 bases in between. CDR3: CASSLAERGLDQPQHF. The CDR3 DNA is TGTGCCAGCAGCTTGGCCGAGAGGGGGTTGGATCAGCCCCAGCATTTT.

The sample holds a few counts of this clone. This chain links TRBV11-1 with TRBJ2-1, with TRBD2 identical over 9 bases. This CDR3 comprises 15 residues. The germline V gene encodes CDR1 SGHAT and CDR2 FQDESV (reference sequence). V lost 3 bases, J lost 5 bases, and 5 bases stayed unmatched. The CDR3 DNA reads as TGTGCCAGCAGCTTCGGGACTAGCCGCAACAATGAGCAGTTCTTC. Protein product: CASSFGTSRNNEQFF.

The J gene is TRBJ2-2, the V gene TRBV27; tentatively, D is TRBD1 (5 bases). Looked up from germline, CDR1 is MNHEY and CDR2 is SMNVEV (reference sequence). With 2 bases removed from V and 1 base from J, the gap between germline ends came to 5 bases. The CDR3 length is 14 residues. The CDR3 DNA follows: TGTGCCAGCAGTTTAGGACAGAACACCGGGGAGCTGTTTTTT. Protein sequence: CASSLGQNTGELFF.

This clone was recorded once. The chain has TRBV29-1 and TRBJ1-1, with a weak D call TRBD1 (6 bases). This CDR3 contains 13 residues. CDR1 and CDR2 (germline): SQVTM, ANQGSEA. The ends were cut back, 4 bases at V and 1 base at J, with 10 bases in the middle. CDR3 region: CSVGRGGNTEAFF. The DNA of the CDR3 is TGCAGCGTTGGAAGGGGGGGGAACACTGAAGCTTTCTTT.

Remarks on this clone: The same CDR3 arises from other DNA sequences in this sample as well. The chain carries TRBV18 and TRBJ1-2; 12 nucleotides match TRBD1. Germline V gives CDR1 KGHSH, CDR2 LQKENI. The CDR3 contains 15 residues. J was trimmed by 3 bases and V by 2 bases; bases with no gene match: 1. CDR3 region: CASSPGTGGDYGYTF. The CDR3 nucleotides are TGTGCCAGCTCACCAGGGACAGGGGGCGACTATGGCTACACCTTC.

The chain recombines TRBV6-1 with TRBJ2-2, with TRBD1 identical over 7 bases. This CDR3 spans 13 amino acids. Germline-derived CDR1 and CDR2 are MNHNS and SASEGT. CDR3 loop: CGSGQFVPGELFF. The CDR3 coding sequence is TGTGGCTCGGGACAGTTCGTTCCCGGGGAGCTGTTTTTT.

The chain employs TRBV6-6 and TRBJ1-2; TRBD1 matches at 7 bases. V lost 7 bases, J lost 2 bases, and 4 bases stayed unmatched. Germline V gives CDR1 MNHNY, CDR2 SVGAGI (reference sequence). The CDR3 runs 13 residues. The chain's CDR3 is CASIEQGNYGYTF. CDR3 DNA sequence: TGTGCCAGCATCGAACAGGGGAACTATGGCTACACCTTC.